This T cell receptor beta chain was sequenced during a study of shared clonotypes between healthy human individuals. Study as a whole: For every donor, three CD4 naive, three CD4 memory, two CD8 naive and one CD8 memory plates were used.

The CDR3 length is 16 residues. With 0 bases clipped from V and 5 bases from J, the junction kept 4 bases outside the gene matches. The germline CDR1 and CDR2 sequences are ENHRY and SYGVKD. This table comes from immunoSEQ multiplex PCR, and its TCRdb copy is limited to in-frame clones, with some not included. The sample carries hundreds of thousands of clones, around 72% recorded once. Sample: memory CD4+ T cells sorted from blood. The subset is: CD45RA-negative fraction. V usage is TRBV10-3 and J usage is TRBJ2-2; TRBD2 matches 9 bases. The sequence came from a woman aged 25 to 45 in good health. CDR3 in DNA: TGTGCCATCAGTGAGTCGAGCGGGAGGAGGACCGGGGAGCTGTTTTTT. Its protein product is CAISESSGRRTGELFF.